This T cell receptor (beta chain) came from a study of blood T cell repertoires in COVID-19. Per the original data handling: Quantification of nucleated cells was approximated via reference gene primer amplification. TCRdb's table, derived via immunoSEQ multiplex PCR, lists solely in-frame clones and lacks some. Clone size and the V and J calls come from that table; the DNA yielded D and trimming. The sample includes tens of thousands of clones, approximately 82% seen only once; the top ten take under 8%. The CDR3 loop spans 14 amino acids. From germline, CDR1 is SGDLS and CDR2 YYNGEE. J was trimmed by 6 bases and V by 5 bases; bases with no gene match: 4.

The gene calls are TRBV9 and TRBJ1-6, with 8 bases aligning to TRBD1. The sample taken for sequencing was peripheral blood. This receptor was identified in a human donor in a cohort sampled during active COVID-19. CDR3 in amino acids: CASRDDRGNSPLHF. CDR3 coding DNA: TGTGCCAGCAGGGATGACAGGGGTAATTCACCCCTCCACTTT.